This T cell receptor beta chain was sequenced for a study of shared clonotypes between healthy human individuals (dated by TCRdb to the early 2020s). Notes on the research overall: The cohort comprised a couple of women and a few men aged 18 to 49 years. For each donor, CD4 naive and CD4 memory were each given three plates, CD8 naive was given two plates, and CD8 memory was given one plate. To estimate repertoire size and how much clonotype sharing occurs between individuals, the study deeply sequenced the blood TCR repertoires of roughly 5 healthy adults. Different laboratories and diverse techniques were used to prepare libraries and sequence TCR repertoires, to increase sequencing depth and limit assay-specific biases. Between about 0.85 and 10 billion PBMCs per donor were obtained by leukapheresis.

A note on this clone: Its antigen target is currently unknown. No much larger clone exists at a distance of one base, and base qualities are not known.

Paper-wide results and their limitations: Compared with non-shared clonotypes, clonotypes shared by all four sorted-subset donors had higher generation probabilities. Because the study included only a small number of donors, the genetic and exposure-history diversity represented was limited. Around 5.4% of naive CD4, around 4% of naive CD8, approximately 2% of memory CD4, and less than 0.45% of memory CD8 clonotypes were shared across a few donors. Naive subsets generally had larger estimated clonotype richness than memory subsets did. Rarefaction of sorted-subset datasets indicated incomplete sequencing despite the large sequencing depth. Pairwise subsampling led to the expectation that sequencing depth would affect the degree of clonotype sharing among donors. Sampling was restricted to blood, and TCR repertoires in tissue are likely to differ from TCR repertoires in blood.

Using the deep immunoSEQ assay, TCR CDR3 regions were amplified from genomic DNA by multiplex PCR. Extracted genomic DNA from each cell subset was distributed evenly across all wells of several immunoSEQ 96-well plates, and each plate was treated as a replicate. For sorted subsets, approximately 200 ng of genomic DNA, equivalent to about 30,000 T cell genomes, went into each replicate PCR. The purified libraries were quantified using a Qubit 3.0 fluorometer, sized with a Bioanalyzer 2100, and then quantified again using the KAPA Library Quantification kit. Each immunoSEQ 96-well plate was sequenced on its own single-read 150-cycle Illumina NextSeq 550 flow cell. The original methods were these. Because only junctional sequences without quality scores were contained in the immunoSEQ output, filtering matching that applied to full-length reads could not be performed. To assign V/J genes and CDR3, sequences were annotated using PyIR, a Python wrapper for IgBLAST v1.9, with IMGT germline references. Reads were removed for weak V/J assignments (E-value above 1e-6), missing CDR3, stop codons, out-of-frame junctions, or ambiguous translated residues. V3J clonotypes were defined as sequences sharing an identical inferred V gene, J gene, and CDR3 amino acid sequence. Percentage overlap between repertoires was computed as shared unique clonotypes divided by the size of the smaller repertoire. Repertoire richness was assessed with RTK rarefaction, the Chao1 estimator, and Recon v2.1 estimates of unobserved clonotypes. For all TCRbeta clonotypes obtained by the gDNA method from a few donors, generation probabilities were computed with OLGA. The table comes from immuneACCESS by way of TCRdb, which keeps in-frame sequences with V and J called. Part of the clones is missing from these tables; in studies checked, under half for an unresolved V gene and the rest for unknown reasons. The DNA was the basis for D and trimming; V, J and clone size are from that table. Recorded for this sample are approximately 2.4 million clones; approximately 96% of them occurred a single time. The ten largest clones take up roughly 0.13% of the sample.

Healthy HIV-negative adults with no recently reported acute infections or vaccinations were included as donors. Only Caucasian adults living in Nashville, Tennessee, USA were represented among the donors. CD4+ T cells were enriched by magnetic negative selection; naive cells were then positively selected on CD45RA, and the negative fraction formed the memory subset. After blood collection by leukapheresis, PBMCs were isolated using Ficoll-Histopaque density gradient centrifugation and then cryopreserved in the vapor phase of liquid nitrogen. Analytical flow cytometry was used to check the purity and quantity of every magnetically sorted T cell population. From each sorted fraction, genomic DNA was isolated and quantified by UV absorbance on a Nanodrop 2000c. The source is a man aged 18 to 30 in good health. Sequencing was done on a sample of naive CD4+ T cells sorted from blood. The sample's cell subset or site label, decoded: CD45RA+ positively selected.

The DNA reads TGTGCCAGCAGCTTAGAGGGGGCCTTGGGAGAATATGGCTACACCTTC. It translates to CASSLEGALGEYGYTF. Rearrangement joined TRBV7-9 to TRBJ1-2; 7 middle bases align to TRBD1. The CDR3 has 16 amino acids, counting the end cysteine and phenylalanine. CDR3 DNA is the only sequence kept; it has 48 bases, read in frame from the first base. The germline V gene (reference sequence) provides CDR1 SEHNR and CDR2 FQNEAQ. The V end gives up 1 base and the J end 5 bases, leaving 10 bases in the junction not matched to a gene.